Listed below are T cell receptor beta chains from one sample, sequenced in a study of cytomegalovirus exposure and HLA in healthy donors. The method was immunoSEQ multiplex PCR; TCRdb's version includes in-frame clones alone and lacks a portion of them. The table has about 120,000 clones, 74% seen once. The sample consisted of PBMCs. These receptors came from a woman aged 45-60 years in good health and CMV-seropositive. Each CDR3 is given without its conserved first and last residue. A row's size may be missing; if present it is once, few, many or a size class.

CDR3 protein: AWRRQGLPEAF; J gene: TRBJ1-1; V gene: TRBV30; clone size: NA
CDR3 protein: ASSPTATNEKLF; J gene: TRBJ1-4; V gene: TRBV25-1; clone size: NA
CDR3 protein: ASSGEINTEAF; J gene: TRBJ1-1; V gene: TRBV7-9; clone size: NA
CDR3 protein: ASSVDSSYEQY; J gene: TRBJ2-7; V gene: TRBV19; clone size: few
CDR3 protein: AWTRWRTSYNEQF; J gene: TRBJ2-1; V gene: TRBV30; clone size: few
CDR3 protein: ASRADRAGANVLT; J gene: TRBJ2-6; V gene: TRBV28; clone size: NA
CDR3 protein: ASSLRGQDTEAF; J gene: TRBJ1-1; V gene: TRBV7-9; clone size: NA
CDR3 protein: ASSDSLNRGEQY; J gene: TRBJ2-7; V gene: TRBV25-1; clone size: NA
CDR3 protein: ASSWTGDNSPLH; J gene: TRBJ1-6; V gene: TRBV11-2; clone size: NA
CDR3 protein: ASSPAQDYGYT; J gene: TRBJ1-2; V gene: TRBV18; clone size: NA
CDR3 protein: ASSQALGGSQRGEQF; J gene: TRBJ2-1; V gene: TRBV4-2; clone size: once
CDR3 protein: ASSQGRQGLDYGYT; J gene: TRBJ1-2; V gene: TRBV4-3; clone size: NA
CDR3 protein: AISGEPGQSSYNEQF; J gene: TRBJ2-1; V gene: TRBV10-3; clone size: NA
CDR3 protein: ASSPGPVDGYT; J gene: TRBJ1-2; V gene: TRBV4-2; clone size: NA
CDR3 protein: AILGTAGVTEAF; J gene: TRBJ1-1; V gene: TRBV10-3; clone size: NA
CDR3 protein: AISELDGGQEGYGYT; J gene: TRBJ1-2; V gene: TRBV10-3; clone size: NA
CDR3 protein: AISESRDRAEAF; J gene: TRBJ1-1; V gene: TRBV10-3; clone size: NA
CDR3 protein: ASSLVNEQY; J gene: TRBJ2-7; V gene: TRBV11-2; clone size: NA
CDR3 protein: ASSQETGGLWPQH; J gene: TRBJ1-5; V gene: TRBV4-3; clone size: few
CDR3 protein: AISSNWDRKETQY; J gene: TRBJ2-5; V gene: TRBV10-3; clone size: few
CDR3 protein: ASSTRQKNIQY; J gene: TRBJ2-4; V gene: TRBV5-8; clone size: NA
CDR3 protein: ATKEETGWGETQY; J gene: TRBJ2-5; V gene: TRBV15; clone size: NA
CDR3 protein: ASRQGYYQPQH; J gene: TRBJ1-5; V gene: TRBV28; clone size: NA
CDR3 protein: ASSVRTGATDTQY; J gene: TRBJ2-3; V gene: TRBV9; clone size: NA
CDR3 protein: ASGLLPTGGTEAF; J gene: TRBJ1-1; V gene: TRBV12-5; clone size: NA
CDR3 protein: ASMPGLGYGYT; J gene: TRBJ1-2; V gene: TRBV6-6; clone size: NA
CDR3 protein: ASSPRQGGTYNEQF; J gene: TRBJ2-1; V gene: TRBV16; clone size: NA
CDR3 protein: ASSGQGTAIGYT; J gene: TRBJ1-2; V gene: TRBV2; clone size: NA
CDR3 protein: ASTALFTGDNEQF; J gene: TRBJ2-1; V gene: TRBV5-4; clone size: NA
CDR3 protein: ASSDSKLNTIY; J gene: TRBJ1-3; V gene: TRBV6-4; clone size: NA
CDR3 protein: SVASGISEAF; J gene: TRBJ1-1; V gene: TRBV29-1; clone size: few
CDR3 protein: ASSPIIQGRVEAF; J gene: TRBJ1-1; V gene: TRBV5-1; clone size: NA
CDR3 protein: ASSPSDYYGYT; J gene: TRBJ1-2; V gene: TRBV4-1; clone size: NA
CDR3 protein: AWDLVSGANVLT; J gene: TRBJ2-6; V gene: TRBV30; clone size: NA
CDR3 protein: ATSERQYGYT; J gene: TRBJ1-2; V gene: TRBV15; clone size: once
CDR3 protein: ASSLQEGGTYEQY; J gene: TRBJ2-7; V gene: TRBV27; clone size: NA
CDR3 protein: ASSSPRDTQY; J gene: TRBJ2-3; V gene: TRBV19; clone size: NA
CDR3 protein: ASSQVSGGGYT; J gene: TRBJ1-2; V gene: TRBV4-1; clone size: NA
CDR3 protein: ASSSATQNTEAF; J gene: TRBJ1-1; V gene: TRBV11-2; clone size: NA
CDR3 protein: ASSSRSGRALSGELF; J gene: TRBJ2-2; V gene: TRBV11-2; clone size: NA
CDR3 protein: ASRSSGGVYNEQF; J gene: TRBJ2-1; V gene: TRBV5-1; clone size: NA
CDR3 protein: ASSATGTGVYNEQF; J gene: TRBJ2-1; V gene: TRBV9; clone size: NA
CDR3 protein: ASSLAGTLGDEQY; J gene: TRBJ2-7; V gene: TRBV5-1; clone size: NA
CDR3 protein: ASSPTWSSYNEQF; J gene: TRBJ2-1; V gene: TRBV18; clone size: NA
CDR3 protein: ASGKDRVVHQPQH; J gene: TRBJ1-5; V gene: TRBV12-5; clone size: NA
CDR3 protein: ASKETAYSNQPQH; J gene: TRBJ1-5; V gene: TRBV19; clone size: NA
CDR3 protein: ASSLKKAGPDTQY; J gene: TRBJ2-3; V gene: TRBV7-2; clone size: few
CDR3 protein: ASSQDRGVGKLF; J gene: TRBJ1-4; V gene: TRBV4-3; clone size: NA
CDR3 protein: ASSSDDRAFGETQY; J gene: TRBJ2-5; V gene: TRBV28; clone size: few